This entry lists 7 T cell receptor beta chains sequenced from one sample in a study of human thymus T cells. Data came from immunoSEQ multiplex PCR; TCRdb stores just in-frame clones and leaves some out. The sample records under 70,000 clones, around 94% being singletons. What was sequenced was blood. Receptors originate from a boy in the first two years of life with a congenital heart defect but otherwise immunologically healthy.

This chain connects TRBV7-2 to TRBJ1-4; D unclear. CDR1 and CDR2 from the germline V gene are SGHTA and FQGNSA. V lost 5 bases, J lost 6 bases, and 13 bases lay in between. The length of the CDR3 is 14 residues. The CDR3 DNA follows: TGTGCCAGCAGCCCAATGGGAAGGCATGAAAAACTGTTTTTT. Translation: CASSPMGRHEKLFF.

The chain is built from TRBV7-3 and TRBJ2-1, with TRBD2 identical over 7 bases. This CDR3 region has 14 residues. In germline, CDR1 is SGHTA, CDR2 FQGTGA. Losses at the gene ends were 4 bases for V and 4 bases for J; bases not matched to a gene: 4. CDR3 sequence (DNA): TGTGCCAGCAGCTCGGGACTAAGTTACAATGAGCAGTTCTTC. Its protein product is CASSSGLSYNEQFF.

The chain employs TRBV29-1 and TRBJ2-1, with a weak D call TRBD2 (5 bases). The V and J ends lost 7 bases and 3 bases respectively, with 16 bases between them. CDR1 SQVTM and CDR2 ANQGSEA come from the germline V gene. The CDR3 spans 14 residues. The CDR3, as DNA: TGCAGCGCCAACCCGGACGGACTCTACAATGAGCAGTTCTTC. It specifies CSANPDGLYNEQFF.

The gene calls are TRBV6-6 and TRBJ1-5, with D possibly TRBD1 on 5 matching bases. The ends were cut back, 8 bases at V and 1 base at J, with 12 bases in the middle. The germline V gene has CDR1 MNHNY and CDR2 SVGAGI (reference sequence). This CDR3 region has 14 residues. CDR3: CASGPWGSNQPQHF. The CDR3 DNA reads TGTGCCAGCGGCCCCTGGGGCAGCAATCAGCCCCAGCATTTT.

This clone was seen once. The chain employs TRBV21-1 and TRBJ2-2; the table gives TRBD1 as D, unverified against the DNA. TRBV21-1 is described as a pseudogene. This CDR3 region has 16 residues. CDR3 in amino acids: CASSKDRGEGTGELFF. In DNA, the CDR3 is TGTGCCAGCAGCAAAGACAGGGGAGAAGGTACCGGGGAGCTGTTTTTT.

The CDR3 DNA reads TGTGCCAGCATCATTAGGGGGGCGAACACTGAAGCTTTCTTT. It yields the protein CASIIRGANTEAFF. This rearrangement joins TRBV27 to TRBJ1-1; D is possibly TRBD1 (6 bases). Germline-derived CDR1 and CDR2 are MNHEY and SMNVEV (reference sequence). Trimming pared 7 bases from V and 1 base from J, leaving 13 bases between. The CDR3 runs 14 residues.

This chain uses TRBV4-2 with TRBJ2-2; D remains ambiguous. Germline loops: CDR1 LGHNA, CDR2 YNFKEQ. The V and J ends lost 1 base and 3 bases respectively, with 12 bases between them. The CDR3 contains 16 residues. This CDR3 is CASSQVYGLDTGELFF. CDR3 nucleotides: TGTGCCAGCAGCCAAGTTTACGGGCTTGACACCGGGGAGCTGTTTTTT.